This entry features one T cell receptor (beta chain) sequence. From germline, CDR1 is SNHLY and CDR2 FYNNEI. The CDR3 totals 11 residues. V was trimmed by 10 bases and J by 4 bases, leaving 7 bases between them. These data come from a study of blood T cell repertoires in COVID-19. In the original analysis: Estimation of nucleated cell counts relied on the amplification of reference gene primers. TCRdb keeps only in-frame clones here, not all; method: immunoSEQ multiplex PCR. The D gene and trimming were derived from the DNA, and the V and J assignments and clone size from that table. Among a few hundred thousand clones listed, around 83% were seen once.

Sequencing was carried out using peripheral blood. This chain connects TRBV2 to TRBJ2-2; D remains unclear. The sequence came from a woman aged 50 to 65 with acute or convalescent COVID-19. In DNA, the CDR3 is TGTGCCATCCTCTTCACCGGGGAGCTGTTTTTT. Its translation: CAILFTGELFF.